The rows below give T cell receptor beta chains drawn from one sample of a study of response to subunit inactivated influenza vaccine. MiXCR, run by TCRdb on the RT-PCR reads, gives a single entry per CDR3 protein. Counted here are over 800,000 distinct CDR3 sequences, 21% occurring once; the ten biggest clones make up roughly a tenth. The material sequenced was PBMCs from blood, taken about 5 days after vaccination. These receptors were collected from a man in his fifties who received an inactivated influenza vaccine. CDR3s include the opening cysteine and the closing phenylalanine or tryptophan. D genes are given only for firm matches. Part of the rows lack a size; the others show once, few, many or a class for expanded clones.

>NA|NA|TRBV29-1|TRBJ2-1
TGCAGCGTTGTCCGAGACTACTCCTACAATGAGCAGTTCTTC
CSVVRDYSYNEQFF
>NA|NA|TRBV14|TRBJ2-3
TGTGCCAGCAGCCTGGGACAGCGGAGGGCAGATACGCAGTATTTT
CASSLGQRRADTQYF
>NA|many|TRBV20-1|TRBJ2-1
TGCAGTGCAAGGACACGGGGACACGGCAATGAGCAGTTCTTC
CSARTRGHGNEQFF
>NA|NA|TRBV30|TRBJ1-2
TGTGCCTGGGGGGACACCAACTATGGCTACACCTTC
CAWGDTNYGYTF
>TRBD1|few|TRBV5-1|TRBJ2-2
TGCGCCAGCAGCTACCGGACAGGGGGCACGTCCGGGGAGCTGTTTTTT
CASSYRTGGTSGELFF
>TRBD2|NA|TRBV7-2|TRBJ2-2
TGTGCCAGCAGCTTGGGACTAGCGGGAGGGCCGGACGGGGAGCTGTTTTTT
CASSLGLAGGPDGELFF
>TRBD1|NA|TRBV10-3|TRBJ1-1
TGTGCCATCAGCGGAGGGGGCAGGGGCGAAGCTTTCTTT
CAISGGGRGEAFF
>NA|NA|TRBV7-2|TRBJ1-2
TGTGCCAGCAGAGACTCCAGAGGGGGCTATGGCTACACCTTC
CASRDSRGGYGYTF
>NA|NA|TRBV28|TRBJ2-7
TGTGCCAGCAGTCTCGCTTACCAGCGCCACTCCTACGAGCAGTACTTC
CASSLAYQRHSYEQYF
>TRBD2|NA|TRBV5-1|TRBJ2-3
TGCGCCAGCAGCTCCAGCGGGAGGGCCACACATACGCAGTATTTT
CASSSSGRATHTQYF
>NA|NA|TRBV7-2|TRBJ2-7
TGTGCCAGCAGCCCCCAGGGGGGCAACCCCTACGAGCAGTACTTC
CASSPQGGNPYEQYF
>NA|few|TRBV12-3/TRBV12-4|TRBJ1-1
TGTGCCAGCTCCAAGGGGAGACGGACCCACGCTTTCTTT
CASSKGRRTHAFF
>NA|NA|TRBV30|TRBJ2-2
TGTGCCTCTCGTGGGGGTGGCACCGGGGAGCTGTTTTTT
CASRGGGTGELFF
>NA|many|TRBV5-1|TRBJ2-7
TGCGCCAGCAGGCAGGGCTTCTCCTACGAGCAGTACTTC
CASRQGFSYEQYF
>NA|NA|TRBV4-3|TRBJ1-2
TGCGCCAGCAGCCACAACAGGGTGGCGGATGGCTACACCTTC
CASSHNRVADGYTF
>TRBD2|few|TRBV29-1|TRBJ2-5
TGCAGCGGGCGGACTAGCGGGAGGGCGGATGGGACCCAGTACTTC
CSGRTSGRADGTQYF
>NA|few|TRBV20-1|TRBJ2-7
TGCAGTGCTAGAGATCAGGCCCACCACTACGAGCAGTACTTC
CSARDQAHHYEQYF
>NA|many|TRBV6-2/TRBV6-3|TRBJ1-4
TGTGCCAGCAGTGCGGTGCTACGGGATGAAAAACTGTTTTTT
CASSAVLRDEKLFF
>TRBD1|NA|TRBV20-1|TRBJ2-7
TGCAGTGCTGCGCGAGAGGACAGGGGTTACGAGCAGTACTTC
CSAAREDRGYEQYF
>NA|NA|TRBV20-1|TRBJ2-1
TGCAGTGCTCGAAGTGGGGAACAGTTCTTC
CSARSGEQFF
>NA|NA|TRBV28|TRBJ2-7
TGTGCCAGCCGAGATGGGGGGGCTGGCTACGAGCAGTACTTC
CASRDGGAGYEQYF
>NA|NA|TRBV12-3/TRBV12-4|TRBJ2-1
TGTGCCAGCAGTTTTAACCGGGGTACTGAGCAGTTCTTC
CASSFNRGTEQFF
>NA|NA|TRBV28|TRBJ2-5
TGTGCTACGCTCGGACAAGAGGGGACCCAGTACTTC
CATLGQEGTQYF
>NA|NA|TRBV20-1|TRBJ2-1
TGCAGTGCTCGCACGGACGGGACTCGCAATGAGCAGTTCTTC
CSARTDGTRNEQFF
>NA|few|TRBV20-1|TRBJ1-1
TGCAGTGCTAGAGATCTGAGGGGCCCGAACACTGAAGCTTTCTTT
CSARDLRGPNTEAFF
>TRBD2|NA|TRBV2|TRBJ2-5
TGTGCCAGCAGCAAACAACTAGCGGGGGTAGAGACCCAGTACTTC
CASSKQLAGVETQYF
>TRBD1|NA|TRBV15|TRBJ2-2
TGTGCCACCAGCCCTCTCTACAGGGGCACCGGGGAGCTGTTTTTT
CATSPLYRGTGELFF
>TRBD1|few|TRBV20-1|TRBJ1-2
TGCAGTGCTAGAGAGGACAGGGGCAACTATGGCTACACCTTC
CSAREDRGNYGYTF
>NA|NA|TRBV19|TRBJ2-6
TGTGCCAGTAGTGCTCGAACTATATCTTCTGGGGCCAACGTCCTGACTTTC
CASSARTISSGANVLTF
>NA|NA|TRBV9|TRBJ1-1
TGTGCCAGCAGCGTAGAGGCCGTGAACACTGAAGCTTTCTTT
CASSVEAVNTEAFF
>TRBD1|NA|TRBV20-1|TRBJ2-7
TGCAGTGCTAGTAGACAGGGGCAGCCGCAGTACTTC
CSASRQGQPQYF
>TRBD2|few|TRBV4-2|TRBJ2-5
TGTGCCAGCAGCCAAGGACTAGCGGGGCCCCGGGAGACCCAGTACTTC
CASSQGLAGPRETQYF
>TRBD2|NA|TRBV20-1|TRBJ2-5
TGCAGTGCTCAGAGCGGGAGGGCCAGAGAGACCCAGTACTTC
CSAQSGRARETQYF
>NA|few|TRBV13|TRBJ2-2
TGTGCCAGCAGCTTAGGCGTTCGGGAAAACACCGGGGAGCTGTTTTTT
CASSLGVRENTGELFF
>NA|many|TRBV11-1|TRBJ2-5
TGTGCCAGCAGCTTAACAGGACTCACTGAGACCCAGTACTTC
CASSLTGLTETQYF
>TRBD1|NA|TRBV6-1|TRBJ2-7
TGTGCCAGCAGTCTTGGACAGGGAACCCACGAGCAGTACTTC
CASSLGQGTHEQYF
>TRBD1|NA|TRBV6-5|TRBJ2-5
TGTGCCAGCAGTTACTTTATTCAGGGGGCGAAGACCCAGTACTTC
CASSYFIQGAKTQYF
>TRBD2|few|TRBV10-2|TRBJ2-7
TGCGCCAGCAGTGACCGTATCAGAGGGCTAGCGGGGGACGAGCAGTACTTC
CASSDRIRGLAGDEQYF
>NA|NA|TRBV7-8|TRBJ2-1
TGTGCCAGCAGCTCAACGATACAGGGCCGGCTGGGCCATGAGCAGTTCTTC
CASSSTIQGRLGHEQFF
>NA|NA|TRBV9|TRBJ1-5
TGTGCCAGCAGTGTCGGGGCACGGCAGCCCCAGCATTTT
CASSVGARQPQHF
>NA|few|TRBV20-1|TRBJ2-5
TGCAGTGCTAGAGAAGGACAGCCTCAAGAGACCCAGTACTTC
CSAREGQPQETQYF
>TRBD2|NA|TRBV7-3|TRBJ2-1
TGTGCCAGCAGCTTTAGCGGGAGTAGTAGGTATGAGCAGTTCTTC
CASSFSGSSRYEQFF
>NA|few|TRBV20-1|TRBJ2-3
TGCAGTGCTAGGGCCAACACAGATACGCAGTATTTT
CSARANTDTQYF
>TRBD2|many|TRBV7-2|TRBJ2-7
TGTGCCAGCAAACTACTAGCGGGAGTTCACGAGCAGTACTTC
CASKLLAGVHEQYF
>NA|NA|TRBV20-1|TRBJ1-6
TGCAGTGCCTCAAAAATAGGGGATTCACCCCTCCACTTT
CSASKIGDSPLHF
>NA|many|TRBV12-3/TRBV12-4|TRBJ1-4
TGTGCCAGCAGTCCCGGAGGTACAACTAATGAAAAACTGTTTTTT
CASSPGGTTNEKLFF
>TRBD1|NA|TRBV6-1|TRBJ1-2
TGTGCCAGCGAGCCGGGACAGAACTATGGCTACACCTTC
CASEPGQNYGYTF